This TCR beta chain is drawn from a study of OX40 agonist ivuxolimab in advanced cancers. This CDR3 has 11 amino acids. Drawing of blood for sampling happened at baseline, at cycle 4 day 1, and at cycle 7 day 1. This table comes from immunoSEQ multiplex PCR, and its TCRdb copy is limited to in-frame clones, with some not included. The sample carries about 91,000 clones, 80% to 85% recorded once. The receptor comes from an adult with an advanced solid tumor such as melanoma, head and neck, liver or kidney cancer. V and J are TRBV7-5 and TRBJ1-4; the table's D call of TRBD1 was not tested on the DNA. TRBV7-5 is shown as a pseudogene. The sequences come from CD4+ or CD8+ T cells sorted from blood, collected in a trial of the OX40 agonist ivuxolimab. The CDR3 nucleotides read TGTGCCAGAAGACCTAGGGACAGGGCGGTTTTT. It is translated as CARRPRDRAVF.